One sample yielded the 10 T cell receptor beta chains listed below, sequenced in a study of identical twins. TCRdb passed the 5' RACE reads through MiXCR, listing each CDR3 protein once. The data contain 250,000 or so distinct CDR3 sequences, roughly 8% of them singletons. These records were also assigned to another study, of yellow fever vaccine responses in identical twins.

Material: CD8+ T cells sorted from blood. All receptors derive from a woman aged 18-29 years in good health.

In its sample, this clonotype was seen many times. The chain recombines TRBV24-1 with TRBJ2-7; D is perhaps TRBD2 (6 bases). Germline lookup yields CDR1 KGHDR and CDR2 SFDVKD. V lost 3 bases to trimming and J lost 1 base, with 9 bases between them. There are 14 residues in the CDR3. CDR3 in amino acids: CATSDSGLSYEQYF. CDR3 DNA sequence: TGTGCCACCAGTGATAGCGGACTATCCTACGAGCAGTACTTC.

This clonotype was detected a few times. The chain uses TRBV20-1 and TRBJ2-3, with no clear D. Germline V gene sequence: CDR1 DFQATT, CDR2 SNEGSKA (reference sequence). The V end lost 0 bases, the J end lost 4 bases, and 14 bases lay between the germline ends. This CDR3 is built from 15 residues. CDR3 region: CSARDYASPPDTQYF. The CDR3 DNA sequence: TGCAGTGCTAGAGATTACGCGTCTCCCCCAGATACGCAGTATTTT.

The rearrangement uses TRBV3-1 and TRBJ2-1; possible D gene TRBD2, 7 bases. The CDR3 totals 15 residues. Germline CDR1 is LGHDT and CDR2 is YNNKEL (reference sequence). Trimming pared 0 bases from V and 5 bases from J, leaving 11 bases between. CDR3 residues: CASSQEEGGDNEQFF. CDR3 bases: TGTGCCAGCAGCCAAGAGGAGGGGGGGGACAATGAGCAGTTCTTC.

The chain couples TRBV24-1 to TRBJ2-5; the match to TRBD1 covers 11 bases. The V gene end was trimmed by 5 bases and the J gene end by 4 bases; junction bases not matched to a gene: 5. The CDR3 sequence is 15 residues long. The germline CDR1 and CDR2 sequences are KGHDR and SFDVKD. CDR3 nucleotides: TGTGCCACCAGTGGCTGGGACAGGGGGGGAGAGACCCAGTACTTC. Translation: CATSGWDRGGETQYF.

This clonotype was detected ten times or more. The chain couples TRBV24-1 to TRBJ2-1; 7 bases line up with TRBD1. The CDR3 is 15 residues long. The J segment lost 7 bases and the V segment lost 3 bases, leaving 8 bases of the junction unmatched. The V gene's germline CDR1 is KGHDR and CDR2 SFDVKD. DNA for the CDR3: TGTGCCACCAGTGATCCGAAGACAGGGCGAAATGAGCAGTTCTTC. The encoded protein is CATSDPKTGRNEQFF.

This clonotype was recorded a few times. A read error may account for a junction end that differs from germline. The J gene is TRBJ2-1, the V gene TRBV7-9, with D unresolved. This CDR3 is 14 amino acids long. In germline, CDR1 is SEHNR, CDR2 FQNEAQ (reference sequence). The DNA for the CDR3 is TGTGCCAGTTACGGCCAAACGCGGTACACTGAGCAGTTCTTC. Its protein is CASYGQTRYTEQFF.

The chain joins TRBV7-9 to TRBJ2-7; TRBD1 agrees at 8 bases. The length of the CDR3 is 13 residues. V lost 5 bases to trimming and J lost 6 bases; unmatched junction nucleotides: 6. The germline gives CDR1 SEHNR, CDR2 FQNEAQ (reference sequence). CDR3: CASSPRTGLEQYF. CDR3 nucleotides: TGTGCCAGCAGCCCCCGGACAGGGCTCGAGCAGTACTTC.

This chain links TRBV7-3 with TRBJ2-1, with TRBD1 matching 7 bases. The CDR3 has 13 amino acids. In germline, CDR1 is SGHTA, CDR2 FQGTGA. The trim removed 5 bases at V and 6 bases at J, leaving 4 bases unmatched. The CDR3 here is CASSTWDSNEQFF. The CDR3 DNA reads TGTGCCAGCAGCACCTGGGACAGCAATGAGCAGTTCTTC.

This clonotype showed up just a few times. The chain uses TRBV20-1 and TRBJ2-1; maybe TRBD2 (6 bases). The CDR3 spans 14 residues. Trimming stripped 0 bases from V and 2 bases from J, with 8 bases between. Germline V gene data show CDR1 as DFQATT and CDR2 as SNEGSKA (reference sequence). CDR3 in amino acids: CSARDLAAYNEQFF. The CDR3 nucleotides are TGCAGTGCTAGAGATTTAGCGGCCTACAATGAGCAGTTCTTC.

This clonotype was counted a few times. CDR3 nucleotide sequence: TGTGCCAGCAGCTTAGACTGGGACAGGCCGTCCGGGACAGATACGCAGTATTTT. Translating gives CASSLDWDRPSGTDTQYF. The chain has TRBV11-1 and TRBJ2-3; 8 bases line up with TRBD1. CDR1 and CDR2 (germline): SGHAT, FQDESV (reference sequence). V shed 1 base, J shed 3 bases, and the junction held 12 bases outside the gene matches. CDR3 length equals 18 residues.